This TCR beta chain comes out of a study of circulating and synovial CD4+ cells in juvenile arthritis. Overall study findings and caveats: Diversity here was lower than in bulk blood CD4 cells. Compared with bulk blood, circulating pathogenic-like lymphocytes shared substantially more CDR3 sequences with synovial T cells.

The CDR3 covers 15 residues. V was clipped by 5 bases and J by 0 bases, with 10 bases between them. CDR1 and CDR2 (germline): SGHVS, FNYEAQ. Donors were patients with active juvenile idiopathic arthritis. Repertoires were generated with immunoSEQ multiplex PCR, while TCRdb's copy carries only in-frame clones and drops some. The sample yields tens of thousands of clones, roughly 95% seen once. A note on this clone: Its cognate antigen is unknown.

This chain uses TRBV7-6 with TRBJ2-2, with D possibly TRBD1 on 5 matching bases. The sample taken for sequencing was CD4+ T cells from blood. This clonotype was sampled from a human donor with juvenile idiopathic arthritis. CDR3 amino acids: CASSTGHANTGELFF. The CDR3 DNA reads as TGTGCCAGCAGCACCGGACACGCGAACACCGGGGAGCTGTTTTTT.